Given below is one TCR beta chain in context. CDR3 length equals 18 residues. Germline V gene lookup returns CDR1 SNHLY and CDR2 FYNNEI. Unmatched junction bases numbered 15, after V lost 6 bases and J lost 5 bases. Some clones are missing from TCRdb's copy, which holds only in-frame ones; the method was immunoSEQ multiplex PCR. This table has about 170,000 clones, around 85% appearing once. The data stem from a study of blood T cell repertoires in COVID-19. Background on the study: The United States, Italy and Spain provided the acute and convalescent COVID-19 samples. In each case, the material was cDNA or gDNA derived from T cells, B-cell-depleted T cells, or PBMCs.

Seattle cases were enrolled at active infection and followed longitudinally. Sequenced material: peripheral blood. This receptor was taken from a woman in her sixties with COVID-19, enrolled during active disease. J is TRBJ2-2 and V is TRBV2, with 10 bases that match TRBD2. CDR3 DNA sequence: TGTGCCAGCAGGTCCCGGTCCCGCTCGGGACTAGCGACCGGGGAGCTGTTTTTT. Translated: CASRSRSRSGLATGELFF.